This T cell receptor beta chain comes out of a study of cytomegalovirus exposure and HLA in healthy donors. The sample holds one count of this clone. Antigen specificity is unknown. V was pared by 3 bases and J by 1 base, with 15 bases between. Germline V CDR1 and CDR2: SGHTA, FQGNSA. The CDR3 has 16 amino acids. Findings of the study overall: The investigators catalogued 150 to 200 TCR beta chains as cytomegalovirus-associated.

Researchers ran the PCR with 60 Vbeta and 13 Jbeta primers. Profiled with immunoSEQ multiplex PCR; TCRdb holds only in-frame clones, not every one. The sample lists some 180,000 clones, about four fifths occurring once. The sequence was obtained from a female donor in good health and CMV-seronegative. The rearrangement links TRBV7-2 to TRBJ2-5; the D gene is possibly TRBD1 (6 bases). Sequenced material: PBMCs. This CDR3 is CASSFRGWRVQETQYF. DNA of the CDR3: TGTGCCAGCAGCTTTAGGGGGTGGCGGGTCCAAGAGACCCAGTACTTC.